The clone carrying this T cell receptor (beta chain) has at least ten counts. Its antigen is unknown. This specimen comes from a study of regulatory T cells in long-lasting Graves disease. General study findings and limits: Sampling was limited to peripheral blood rather than thyroid tissue. Preferential use of TRBV28, TRBJ1-2 and TRBJ2-5 was seen in persistent disease.

Both iRepertoire HTBI primers and Arm-PCR of CDR3 regions were used to build the TCR beta libraries. TCRdb redid the calling of the multiplex PCR reads with MiXCR, one entry per CDR3 protein. Of 300,000 to 500,000 distinct CDR3 sequences listed, about 20% are singletons. Per the germline V gene, CDR1 is LNHDA and CDR2 is SQIVND (reference sequence). V lost 4 bases and J 5 bases, leaving 17 bases between the germline ends. This CDR3 contains 16 residues. Described time point: persistent/refractory GD, antithyroid drugs over 5 years with positive TRAb. With RNA extracted from PBMCs as input, the TCR library was made. By American Thyroid Association guidelines, Graves' disease was diagnosed in the cohort.

This chain joins TRBV19 and TRBJ1-4, with a tentative D call TRBD1 (6 bases). This material consisted of peripheral blood mononuclear cells (PBMCs), taken when the disease was refractory, from a patient treated with antithyroid drugs. The clonotype originates from a female donor with Graves disease. The DNA for the CDR3 is TGTGCCAGTAGTAAGGGCGGGACAAGGACGAATGAAAAACTGTTTTTT. Protein product: CASSKGGTRTNEKLFF.